This TCR beta chain was observed in a study of T cells in Graves' hyperthyroidism and ophthalmopathy. The study's findings and limits: In simple terms, a model built on 13 V-J features told ophthalmopathy apart from stable hyperthyroidism. Ophthalmopathy got predicted by the model a median approximately 6 months before its onset.

Trimming pared 6 bases from V and 3 bases from J, leaving 15 bases between. Germline CDR1 DFQATT, CDR2 SNEGSKA (reference sequence). This CDR3 spans 13 amino acids. RNA transcripts gave rise to amplified TCR beta CDR3 regions. The HTBI primer set was used in a first-round RT-PCR of the TCR CDR3. TCRdb re-called the multiplex PCR reads through MiXCR, storing one row per CDR3 protein. This sample carries about 180,000 distinct CDR3 sequences, over 7.5% of them seen once, and the ten largest clones take over 20%. Those with hyperthyroidism were 18 to 65 years old, newly diagnosed, and ill for under 2 months. Approximately 9.3 ml of fresh peripheral blood supplied the PBMCs. The sample holds many counts of this clonotype. The target antigen is unknown.

Sequenced input: blood. The rearrangement uses TRBV20-1 and TRBJ2-7; D may be TRBD1 or TRBD2 (5 bases each). This receptor was identified in a woman aged 18-29 years with Graves' hyperthyroidism that later progressed to Graves' ophthalmopathy. CDR3 sequence reads: CSASPGPSYEQYF. Here the CDR3 DNA reads TGCAGTGCGAGCCCGGGACCCAGCTACGAGCAGTACTTC.